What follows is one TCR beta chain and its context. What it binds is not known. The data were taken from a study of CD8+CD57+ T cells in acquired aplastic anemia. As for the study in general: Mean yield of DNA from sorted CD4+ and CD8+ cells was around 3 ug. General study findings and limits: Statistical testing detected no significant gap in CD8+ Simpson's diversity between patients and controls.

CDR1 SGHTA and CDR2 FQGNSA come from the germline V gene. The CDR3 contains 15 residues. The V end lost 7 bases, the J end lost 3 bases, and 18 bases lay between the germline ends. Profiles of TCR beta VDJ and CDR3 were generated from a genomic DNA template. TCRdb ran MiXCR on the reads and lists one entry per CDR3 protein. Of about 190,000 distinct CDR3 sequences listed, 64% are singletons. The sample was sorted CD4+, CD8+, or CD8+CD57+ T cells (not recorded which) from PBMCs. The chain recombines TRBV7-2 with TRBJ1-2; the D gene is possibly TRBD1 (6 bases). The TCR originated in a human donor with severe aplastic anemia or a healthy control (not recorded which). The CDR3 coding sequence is TGTGCCAGCACCAGAGTGGCAGGGGAGGACTATGGCTACACCTTC. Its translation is CASTRVAGEDYGYTF.